The present T cell receptor (beta chain) was sequenced within a study of cytomegalovirus exposure and HLA in healthy donors. Study-wide results and caveats: The HLA-A and HLA-B alleles of most subjects were reportedly predicted accurately from TCR beta sequences.

This PCR relied on a set of 60 Vbeta primers and 13 Jbeta primers. In the source study's methods: There were 80 million to 95 million unique TCR beta chains by a later count, and some 10 million of them were shared. The repertoire was sequenced with immunoSEQ multiplex PCR; TCRdb's copy has only in-frame clones and lacks some. V, J and clone size were drawn from that table, and D and trimming were deduced from the DNA. The table lists 100,000 to 150,000 clones, 74% of them singletons. The CDR3 has 13 amino acids. Germline CDR1 is WNHNN and CDR2 is SYGVQD (reference sequence). The V and J ends lost 6 bases and 3 bases, in that order; junction bases with no gene match: 2. In the case of this clone: Antigen unknown.

The chain couples TRBV10-1 to TRBJ2-5; 9 nucleotides match TRBD1. The sequenced sample consisted of PBMCs. This TCR was sampled from a woman between 45 and 60 years old in good health and CMV-seropositive. CDR3: CASSRTGEETQYF. The CDR3 DNA is TGCGCCAGCAGCCGGACAGGGGAAGAGACCCAGTACTTC.